This passage covers 22 T cell receptor beta chains from one sample sequenced in a study of cytomegalovirus exposure and HLA in healthy donors. The PCR used 60 Vbeta and 13 Jbeta primers. Assay: immunoSEQ multiplex PCR; the TCRdb copy retains only in-frame clones and omits some. The sample shows approximately 97,000 clones, 78% of them seen only once. The source material was PBMCs. All receptors derive from a woman aged 40 to 55 in good health and CMV-seropositive.

This chain uses TRBV14 with TRBJ1-2; 7 bases match TRBD1. Germline CDR1 is SGHDN and CDR2 is FVKESK. V lost 4 bases, J lost 4 bases, and 15 bases stayed unmatched. The CDR3 extends over 17 amino acids. In DNA, the CDR3 is TGTGCCAGCAGCCCTCCGCGCGCCCGGGACAGCCTCTATGGCTACACCTTC. This gives the protein CASSPPRARDSLYGYTF.

The V and J genes are TRBV30 and TRBJ2-1, with 7 bases matching TRBD2. Trimming at V came to 2 bases and at J to 9 bases, leaving 4 bases not matched to a gene. Germline-derived CDR1 and CDR2 are GTSNPN and SVGIG (reference sequence). This CDR3 has 12 amino acids. CDR3 region: CAWSPKRGEQFF. DNA of the CDR3: TGTGCCTGGAGTCCCAAGCGGGGTGAGCAGTTCTTC.

In this sample, this clone turned up a few times. The chain couples TRBV11-1 to TRBJ2-1; 11 bases line up with TRBD2. The V gene's germline CDR1 is SGHAT and CDR2 FQDESV (reference sequence). This CDR3 region has 17 residues. Losses at the gene ends were 5 bases for V and 6 bases for J; bases not matched to a gene: 12. CDR3 nucleotide sequence: TGTGCCAGCAGCCCACTAGCGGGAGTACCTGCAATCAATGAGCAGTTCTTC. Translated, it gives CASSPLAGVPAINEQFF. The whole variable domain, filled in from reference TRBV11-1 and TRBJ2-1, reads EAEVAQSPRYKITEKSQAVAFWCDPISGHATLYWYRQILGQGPELLVQFQDESVVDDSQLPKDRFSAERLKGVDSTLKIQPAELGDSAMYLCASSPLAGVPAINEQFFGPGTRLTVL.

The V gene is TRBV6-5, the J gene TRBJ1-5; the D is unclear. The CDR3 runs 14 residues. The V and J ends lost 2 bases and 2 bases respectively, with 7 bases between them. CDR1 MNHEY and CDR2 SVGAGI come from the germline V gene. DNA of the CDR3: TGTGCCAGCAGTTACAGGGAGGGCAATCAGCCCCAGCATTTT. Amino acids: CASSYREGNQPQHF.

This clone turned up a few times. This chain's CDR3 is CASSESPGTEAFF. CDR3 DNA: TGTGCCAGCAGTGAATCGCCAGGTACTGAAGCTTTCTTT. The chain carries TRBV25-1 and TRBJ1-1; no clear D. The CDR3 spans 13 residues. Deletions cut 1 base from V and 5 bases from J, with 8 bases between. Germline values: CDR1 MGHDK, CDR2 SYGVNS.

A note on this clone: A junction boundary mismatches the germline segment, possibly from a read error. V usage is TRBV5-1 and J usage is TRBJ2-7, with 12 bases lining up with TRBD2. Germline CDR1 and CDR2: SGHRS and YFSETQ. CDR3 size: 17 residues. The CDR3 DNA sequence: TGCGCCAGCAGCTTGGGTTGGACTAGCGGGAACTCCTATGAGCAGTACTTC. This gives the protein CASSLGWTSGNSYEQYF.

The chain carries TRBV28 and TRBJ2-2; 8 nucleotides line up with TRBD1. Germline V gene lookup returns CDR1 MDHEN and CDR2 SYDVKM. V lost 7 bases, J lost 4 bases, and 17 bases stayed unmatched. This CDR3 contains 18 residues. This CDR3 reads CASNVPQGGWLVTGELFF. For the CDR3, the DNA is TGTGCCAGCAACGTGCCACAGGGGGGTTGGCTGGTCACCGGGGAGCTGTTTTTT.

V gene TRBV29-1 combines with J gene TRBJ2-6, with a possible D match to TRBD2 (5 bases). The ends were cut back, 4 bases at V and 0 bases at J, with 13 bases in the middle. This CDR3 has 16 residues. The germline V gene encodes CDR1 SQVTM and CDR2 ANQGSEA. CDR3 region: CSVAGGLTSGANVLTF. CDR3 in DNA: TGCAGCGTTGCTGGCGGGCTCACCTCTGGGGCCAACGTCCTGACTTTC.

CDR3 region: CASRTSGSADTQYF. The CDR3 coding sequence is TGCGCCAGCAGGACTAGCGGGAGTGCAGATACGCAGTATTTT. The rearrangement uses TRBV5-1 and TRBJ2-3; 12 nucleotides align to TRBD2. In germline, CDR1 is SGHRS, CDR2 YFSETQ. The CDR3 sequence is 14 residues long. V gave up 5 bases and J gave up 4 bases; unmatched junction bases: 2.

This clone was observed a handful of times. V and J are TRBV4-1 and TRBJ2-3, with no clear D. The CDR3 has 12 amino acids. Trimming removed 0 bases at V and 9 bases at J, with 7 bases between. The germline V gene has CDR1 MGHRA and CDR2 YSYEKL. The CDR3: CASSQDRLTQYF. CDR3 DNA sequence: TGCGCCAGCAGCCAAGATAGACTCACGCAGTATTTT.

The chain uses TRBV5-1 and TRBJ2-1, with 8 positions matching TRBD2. Trimming removed 0 bases from V and 6 bases from J; junction bases left unmatched: 5. CDR3 length: 15 amino acids. Germline V gene sequence: CDR1 SGHRS, CDR2 YFSETQ. This chain's CDR3 is CASSLVAGGLNEQFF. The CDR3 DNA is TGCGCCAGCAGCTTGGTTGCGGGAGGCCTCAATGAGCAGTTCTTC.

V usage is TRBV6-6 and J usage is TRBJ1-1; D unresolved. The CDR3 runs 13 residues. Per the germline V gene, CDR1 is MNHNY and CDR2 is SVGAGI (reference sequence). Deletions cut 2 bases from V and 0 bases from J, with 4 bases between. The CDR3 sequence is CASSYAVNTEAFF. CDR3 bases: TGTGCCAGCAGTTACGCAGTGAACACTGAAGCTTTCTTT.

The chain uses TRBV5-5 and TRBJ2-7; 9 bases align to TRBD1. CDR1 is SGHKS, CDR2 YYEKEE, per germline (reference sequence). The CDR3 runs to 14 residues. Germline trimming cut 4 bases from V and 4 bases from J; bases unmatched to any gene: 6. The CDR3 DNA is TGTGCCAGCAGCGTCCTAGGGACAGGGTACGAGCAGTACTTC. It encodes CASSVLGTGYEQYF.

The J gene is TRBJ2-3, the V gene TRBV6-1, with 10 bases aligning to TRBD2. V trimming: 4 bases; J trimming: 1 base; junction bases outside the gene matches: 8. CDR1 and CDR2 (germline): MNHNS, SASEGT. CDR3 size: 17 residues. The CDR3 loop reads CASSVTSGTGRTDTQYF. As DNA, the CDR3 is TGTGCCAGCAGTGTAACTAGCGGGACGGGACGCACAGATACGCAGTATTTT.

The V call is TRBV2, the J call TRBJ2-5; possible D gene TRBD2, 5 bases. The CDR3 extends over 15 amino acids. V dropped 4 bases and J dropped 9 bases, with 21 bases sitting between them. Germline CDR1 reads SNHLY; CDR2 reads FYNNEI. CDR3 sequence: CASSVTLSGVAAQYF. CDR3 coding DNA: TGTGCCAGCAGTGTAACCTTGAGCGGAGTGGCGGCCCAGTACTTC.

The J gene is TRBJ2-1, the V gene TRBV4-1, with 10 bases lining up with TRBD2. J was trimmed by 7 bases and V by 1 base; bases with no gene match: 10. Looked up from germline, CDR1 is MGHRA and CDR2 is YSYEKL. The CDR3 contains 17 residues. CDR3 DNA: TGCGCCAGCAGCCAAGGATCAGGGCTAGCGGGAGAAAATGAGCAGTTCTTC. It codes for CASSQGSGLAGENEQFF.

The V gene is TRBV18, the J gene TRBJ2-1; tentatively, D is TRBD2 (6 bases). The CDR3 spans 15 residues. With 3 bases removed from V and 3 bases from J, the gap between germline ends came to 12 bases. Germline CDR1 reads KGHSH; CDR2 reads LQKENI. The CDR3 region is CASSPMASDYNEQFF. The CDR3 region has the DNA TGTGCCAGCTCACCGATGGCTAGCGACTACAATGAGCAGTTCTTC.

A few counts support this clone. V and J are TRBV5-4 and TRBJ2-2, with 8 bases lining up with TRBD2. The J segment lost 0 bases and the V segment lost 4 bases, leaving 8 bases of the junction unmatched. Looked up from germline, CDR1 is SGHNT and CDR2 is YYREEE (reference sequence). The CDR3 is 17 residues long. Written as DNA, the CDR3 is TGTGCCAGCAGCACCCGATTCGGGAGGGCGAACACCGGGGAGCTGTTTTTT. Amino acids: CASSTRFGRANTGELFF.

This chain connects TRBV21-1 to TRBJ2-3; the D call of TRBD2 is as the table states it, not checked on the DNA. TRBV21-1 is a known pseudogene. This CDR3 is 16 amino acids long. The CDR3 loop is CASSKEEREMTDTQYF. CDR3 sequence (DNA): TGTGCCAGCAGCAAAGAGGAGCGGGAGATGACAGATACGCAGTATTTT.

V is TRBV30 and J is TRBJ2-5; 8 bases fit TRBD1. Near its end, the DNA agrees better with TRBJ2-7, so the J call may be wrong. Per the germline V gene, CDR1 is GTSNPN and CDR2 is SVGIG (reference sequence). The CDR3 is made up of 15 amino acids. As DNA, the CDR3 is TGTGCCTGCAGCCCGGCCCGGACAGGGACGTACGAGCAGTACTTC. Protein product: CACSPARTGTYEQYF.

The V call is TRBV5-1, the J call TRBJ2-5; D might be TRBD1 (6 bases). The germline V gene has CDR1 SGHRS and CDR2 YFSETQ. The CDR3 totals 14 residues. V gave up 4 bases and J gave up 3 bases, with 13 bases separating them. Here the CDR3 DNA reads TGCGCCAGCAGCGGGAGTAGGACAGAAGAGACCCAGTACTTC. Translating gives CASSGSRTEETQYF.

V gene TRBV30 combines with J gene TRBJ2-2, with D perhaps matching TRBD2 (6 bases). V lost 7 bases, J lost 6 bases, and 15 bases lay in between. Germline values: CDR1 GTSNPN, CDR2 SVGIG (reference sequence). The CDR3 is made up of 13 amino acids. Written as DNA, the CDR3 is TGTGCCTCCGGAAGGAGGGGATCCGGGGAGCTGTTTTTT. Its protein product is CASGRRGSGELFF.